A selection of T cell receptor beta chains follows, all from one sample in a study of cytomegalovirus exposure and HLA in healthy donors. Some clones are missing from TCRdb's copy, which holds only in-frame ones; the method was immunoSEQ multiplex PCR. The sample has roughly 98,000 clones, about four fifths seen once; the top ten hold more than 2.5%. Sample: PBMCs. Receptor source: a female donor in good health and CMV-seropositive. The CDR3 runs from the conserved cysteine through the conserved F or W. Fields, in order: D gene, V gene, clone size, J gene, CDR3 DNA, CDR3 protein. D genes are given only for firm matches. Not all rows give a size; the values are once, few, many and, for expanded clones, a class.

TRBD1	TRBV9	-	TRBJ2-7	TGTGCCAGCAGCGTAGGGATTACAGGGGTCTACGAGCAGTACTTC	CASSVGITGVYEQYF
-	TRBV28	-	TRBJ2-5	TGTGCCAGCAGTTGGGGAAGGGGAGAGACCCAGTACTTC	CASSWGRGETQYF
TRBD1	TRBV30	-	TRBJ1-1	TGTGCCTGGAGTGTACAGGGGCCCACTGAAGCTTTCTTT	CAWSVQGPTEAFF
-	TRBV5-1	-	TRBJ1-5	TGCGCCAGCAGCTTGGGGCAGGCTAATCAGCCCCAGCATTTT	CASSLGQANQPQHF
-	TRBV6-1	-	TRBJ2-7	TGTGCCAGCAGCGTCGGGGGTAGAGGGTACTTC	CASSVGGRGYF
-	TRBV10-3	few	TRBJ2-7	TGTGCCATCAGGGCAGGTTCCTACGAGCAGTACTTC	CAIRAGSYEQYF
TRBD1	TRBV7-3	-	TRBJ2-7	TGTGCCCTTACAGGGGGCGGCTACGAGCAGTACTTC	CALTGGGYEQYF
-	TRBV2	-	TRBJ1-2	TGTGCCAGCAGAGCACAGGGTGGACCTAACTATGGCTACACCTTC	CASRAQGGPNYGYTF
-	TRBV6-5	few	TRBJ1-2	TGTGCCAGCGGGGAGCGTTATGGCTACACCTTC	CASGERYGYTF
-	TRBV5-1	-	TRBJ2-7	TGCGCCAGCAGCTTGGTCTCGGCGGATCAGGGCTACGAGCAGTACTTC	CASSLVSADQGYEQYF
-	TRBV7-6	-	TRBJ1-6	TGTGCCAGCAGCTTCCGCGGGACGGAGTCACCCCTCCACTTT	CASSFRGTESPLHF
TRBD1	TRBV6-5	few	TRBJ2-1	TGTGCCAGCAGTTACGCCACAGGGGATGAGCAGTTCTTC	CASSYATGDEQFF
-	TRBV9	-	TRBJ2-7	TGTGCCAGCAGCCCCCCCGGACTCTCCTACGAGCAGTACTTC	CASSPPGLSYEQYF
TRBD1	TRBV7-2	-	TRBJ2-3	TGTGCCAGCAGCTTAGGGGGACAGGGTAGCACAGATACGCAGTATTTT	CASSLGGQGSTDTQYF
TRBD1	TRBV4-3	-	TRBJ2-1	TGCGCCAGCAGCCCATCGATGGACAGGGAATACAATGAGCAGTTCTTC	CASSPSMDREYNEQFF
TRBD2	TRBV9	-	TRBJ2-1	TGTGCCAGCAGCGACAGGGAAGCGGGAGCCGATGAGCAGTTCTTC	CASSDREAGADEQFF
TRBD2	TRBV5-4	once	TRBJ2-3	TGTGCCAGCAGCCTTAGCGGGCCGCGCCGGGATACGCAGTATTTT	CASSLSGPRRDTQYF
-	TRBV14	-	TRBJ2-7	TGTGCCAGCAGCCAAGAGCCCCCGGGGGGCTTCCCCTACGAGCAGTACTTC	CASSQEPPGGFPYEQYF
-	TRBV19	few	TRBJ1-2	TGTGCCAGTAGTATGGTGACAGCTAATGGCTACACCTTC	CASSMVTANGYTF
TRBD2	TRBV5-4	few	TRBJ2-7	TGTGCCAGCCGGGAGGGGGGTACTAGCGGGAGAAGGTCCGCCGAGCAGTACTTC	CASREGGTSGRRSAEQYF
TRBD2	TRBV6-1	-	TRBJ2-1	TGTGCCAGCAGTGAACTAGCGGGCTCCTACAATGAGCAGTTCTTC	CASSELAGSYNEQFF
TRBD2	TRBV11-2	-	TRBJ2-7	TGTGCCAGCAGCTTTACTCTTAGCGGGGGGGGCGCCTACGAGCAGTACTTC	CASSFTLSGGGAYEQYF
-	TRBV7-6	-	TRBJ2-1	TGTGCCAGCAGCTTACAGGGGGGATCCTACAATGAGCAGTTCTTC	CASSLQGGSYNEQFF
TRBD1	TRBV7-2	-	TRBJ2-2	TGTGCCAGCAGCTTAGAGAGGGGGCAGGTCACCGGGGAGCTGTTTTTT	CASSLERGQVTGELFF
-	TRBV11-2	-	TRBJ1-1	TGTGCCAGCAGCCTAGGGGGGAGGACTGAAGCTTTCTTT	CASSLGGRTEAFF
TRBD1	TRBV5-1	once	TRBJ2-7	TGCGCCAGCAGACGACCGACAGGGTGGGAGCAGTACTTC	CASRRPTGWEQYF
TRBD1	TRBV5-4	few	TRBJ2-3	TGTGCCAGCAGCCGGCGGGGACAGGGCCCAGATACGCAGTATTTT	CASSRRGQGPDTQYF
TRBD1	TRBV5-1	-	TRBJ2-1	TGCGCCAGCAGCTTGGGACAGGGGCGCAATGAGCAGTTCTTC	CASSLGQGRNEQFF
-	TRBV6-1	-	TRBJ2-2	TGTGCCAGCAGTGGAATCAATACAGGGCCTCACTCGAACACCGGGGAGCTGTTTTTT	CASSGINTGPHSNTGELFF
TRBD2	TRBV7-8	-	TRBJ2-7	TGTGCCAGCAGCTTACGCCTAGCGGGATCTCGCGAGCAGTACTTC	CASSLRLAGSREQYF
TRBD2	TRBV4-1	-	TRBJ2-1	TGCGCCAGCAGCCTGACTAGCGTTGAGCAGTTCTTC	CASSLTSVEQFF
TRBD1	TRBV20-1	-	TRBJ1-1	TGCAGTGCCAAGGGACAGGGTGAAGCTTTCTTT	CSAKGQGEAFF